These 12 T cell receptor beta chains were all obtained from the same sample, sequenced in a study of brain metastases from non-small cell lung cancer. Using immunoSEQ multiplex PCR, the repertoire was profiled, and TCRdb retains in-frame clones only, with some absent. Here the sample spans about 260 clones, approximately 85% being singletons. Source material: tissue from a brain metastasis. All receptors derive from a donor older than 35 with non-small cell lung cancer.

This clone was counted only a few times. The chain has TRBV7-2 and TRBJ2-1, with TRBD1 as a possible D gene (5 bases). The CDR3 covers 17 residues. Trimming shortened V by 0 bases and J by 0 bases, and 12 bases separated the two germline ends. Germline values: CDR1 SGHTA, CDR2 FQGNSA. Written as DNA, the CDR3 is TGTGCCAGCAGCTTAGCTAGGGGTCTTAGCTCCTACAATGAGCAGTTCTTC. As protein: CASSLARGLSSYNEQFF.

The gene calls are TRBV11-3 and TRBJ1-2; D is unclear. Germline V gene data show CDR1 as SGHNT and CDR2 as YENEEA. Trimming left V 5 bases short and J 8 bases short, with 15 bases between. The CDR3 runs 13 residues. CDR3 in amino acids: CASSPQPDSGYTF. CDR3 nucleotides: TGTGCCAGCAGCCCCCAACCGGATTCGGGCTACACCTTC.

J is TRBJ2-3 and V is TRBV15, with TRBD2 identical over 7 bases. V lost 8 bases to trimming and J lost 4 bases; unmatched junction nucleotides: 15. The CDR3 loop spans 16 amino acids. Per germline, CDR1 LNHNV and CDR2 YYDKDF (reference sequence). The CDR3 region is CATGGGTSSFADTQYF. The DNA of the CDR3 is TGTGCCACCGGGGGAGGGACCAGTAGTTTTGCAGATACGCAGTATTTT.

The gene calls are TRBV7-2 and TRBJ2-7; 13 bases line up with TRBD2. This CDR3 contains 15 residues. CDR1 is SGHTA and CDR2 is FQGNSA in the germline V gene. V dropped 2 bases and J dropped 7; count of bases not matched to a gene: 5. CDR3 sequence (DNA): TGTGCCAGCAGCTTAACTCGGACTAGCGGGAGTGAGCAGTACTTC. It translates to CASSLTRTSGSEQYF.

This chain connects TRBV29-1 to TRBJ1-2; perhaps TRBD1 as D (6 bases). Germline V gene lookup returns CDR1 SQVTM and CDR2 ANQGSEA. The CDR3 has 14 amino acids. Trimming shortened V by 1 base and J by 8 bases, and 17 bases separated the two germline ends. The CDR3: CSVEAPGRGRGYTF. The CDR3 DNA is TGCAGCGTTGAAGCGCCCGGCAGGGGACGGGGCTACACCTTC.

This clone showed up just once. The gene calls are TRBV5-5 and TRBJ2-2; 8 nucleotides align to TRBD2. This CDR3 has 18 amino acids. Per germline, CDR1 SGHKS and CDR2 YYEKEE (reference sequence). V trimming: 4 bases; J trimming: 0 bases; junction bases outside the gene matches: 11. The CDR3 nucleotides are TGTGCCAGCAGCCGCGAGAGACTAGCGTTTTCGAACACCGGGGAGCTGTTTTTT. It specifies CASSRERLAFSNTGELFF.

This clone came up a few times. The gene calls are TRBV30 and TRBJ1-6, with 9 bases fitting TRBD1. This CDR3 has 14 amino acids. Germline V gives CDR1 GTSNPN, CDR2 SVGIG (reference sequence). Trimming at V came to 2 bases and at J to 8 bases, leaving 4 bases not matched to a gene. The DNA for the CDR3 is TGTGCCTGGAGTACCGGGACAGGGTATTCACCCCTCCACTTT. Its protein is CAWSTGTGYSPLHF.

This clone is a singleton in its sample. The chain combines TRBV11-3 with TRBJ2-5; the match to TRBD1 covers 9 bases. V lost 0 bases to trimming and J lost 5 bases; unmatched junction nucleotides: 1. The CDR3 runs 14 residues. Germline V lookup: CDR1 SGHNT, CDR2 YENEEA. The CDR3 DNA reads as TGTGCCAGCAGCTTAGAACAGGGGGCCGAGACCCAGTACTTC. Translating gives CASSLEQGAETQYF.

The genes are TRBV27 and TRBJ2-1, with 8 bases aligning to TRBD1. CDR3 length: 15 residues. Germline V CDR1 and CDR2: MNHEY, SMNVEV (reference sequence). The CDR3 here is CASYEDRGVYNEQFF. The CDR3 region has the DNA TGTGCTAGCTACGAAGACAGGGGCGTCTACAATGAGCAGTTCTTC.

The rearrangement links TRBV30 to TRBJ1-6, with TRBD1 matching over 9 bases. After removal of 2 bases from V and 8 bases from J, the junction contained 4 bases not matched to a gene. Germline assignment: CDR1 GTSNPN and CDR2 SVGIG (reference sequence). The CDR3 is made up of 14 amino acids. CDR3 DNA: TGTGCCTGGAGTATCGGGACAGGGTATTCACCCCTCCACTTT. It codes for CAWSIGTGYSPLHF.

The chain joins TRBV12-5 to TRBJ2-5; 12 bases match TRBD2. V was pared by 5 bases and J by 0 bases, with 10 bases of the junction left unmatched. CDR3 size: 18 residues. Per the germline V gene, CDR1 is LGHNT and CDR2 is FRNRAP. CDR3 DNA: TGTGCTAGTGGTCTCCCGACCCGGACTAGCGGGGACCAAGAGACCCAGTACTTC. The encoded protein is CASGLPTRTSGDQETQYF.

To note about this clone: One end of the junction fails to match germline, which may point to a read error. The identical CDR3 is also encoded by other nucleotide sequences in the sample. The V and J genes are TRBV11-3 and TRBJ2-1, with no clear D. The CDR3 totals 17 residues. In germline, CDR1 is SGHNT, CDR2 YENEEA. As DNA, the CDR3 is TGTGCTAGCAGCTTAGATCATCCCGAAACATTATACAATGAGCAGTTCTTC. Residues: CASSLDHPETLYNEQFF.